Listed below are T cell receptor beta chains from one sample, sequenced in a study of cytomegalovirus exposure and HLA in healthy donors. Using immunoSEQ multiplex PCR, the repertoire was profiled, and TCRdb retains in-frame clones only, with some absent. The repertoire holds about 110,000 clones, roughly nine tenths seen once, with 1.8% in the top ten. The sequencing input was PBMCs. The receptors were sampled from a woman aged 18-35 years in good health and CMV-seropositive. The CDR3 runs from the conserved cysteine through the conserved F or W. The D gene is left open where the match is weak. Size is omitted from some rows. Given values are once, few, many or a class for expanded clones.

cdr3_aa: CSGRGSHEQYF; cdr3_nt: TGCAGCGGGAGAGGTTCCCACGAGCAGTACTTC; cdr3_length: 11; clone_size: NA; j_call: TRBJ2-7; d_call: NA; v_call: TRBV29-1
cdr3_aa: CASSGGAGADTQYF; cdr3_nt: TGTGCCAGCAGTGGGGGGGCCGGAGCAGATACGCAGTATTTT; cdr3_length: 14; clone_size: NA; j_call: TRBJ2-3; d_call: NA; v_call: TRBV9
cdr3_aa: CASRDRGEETQYF; cdr3_nt: TGTGCCAGCCGGGACAGGGGGGAAGAGACCCAGTACTTC; cdr3_length: 13; clone_size: NA; j_call: TRBJ2-5; d_call: TRBD1; v_call: TRBV6-6
cdr3_aa: CASSLGRRGGYTF; cdr3_nt: TGTGCCAGCAGCTTAGGTCGGAGGGGTGGCTACACCTTC; cdr3_length: 13; clone_size: NA; j_call: TRBJ1-2; d_call: NA; v_call: TRBV7-9
cdr3_aa: CASSLRDRVISGNTIYF; cdr3_nt: TGTGCCAGCAGCTTAAGGGACAGGGTGATCTCTGGAAACACCATATATTTT; cdr3_length: 17; clone_size: NA; j_call: TRBJ1-3; d_call: TRBD1; v_call: TRBV7-6
cdr3_aa: CASSLSRGSEQYF; cdr3_nt: TGTGCCAGCAGTTTATCCAGGGGCTCCGAGCAGTACTTC; cdr3_length: 13; clone_size: NA; j_call: TRBJ2-7; d_call: NA; v_call: TRBV28
cdr3_aa: CASKLGQGNSYEQYF; cdr3_nt: TGTGCCAGCAAGCTAGGACAGGGGAATTCCTACGAGCAGTACTTC; cdr3_length: 15; clone_size: NA; j_call: TRBJ2-7; d_call: TRBD1; v_call: TRBV6-1
cdr3_aa: CASSLAPTGSNSPLHF; cdr3_nt: TGTGCCAGCAGCTTAGCCCCGACAGGGTCCAATTCACCCCTCCACTTT; cdr3_length: 16; clone_size: NA; j_call: TRBJ1-6; d_call: TRBD1; v_call: TRBV7-8
cdr3_aa: CASSYVTGKGYTF; cdr3_nt: TGTGCCAGCAGTTACGTGACAGGGAAAGGCTACACCTTC; cdr3_length: 13; clone_size: NA; j_call: TRBJ1-2; d_call: TRBD1; v_call: TRBV6-6
cdr3_aa: CASSYAQGPGANVLTF; cdr3_nt: TGTGCCAGCAGTTACGCACAGGGTCCTGGGGCCAACGTCCTGACTTTC; cdr3_length: 16; clone_size: NA; j_call: TRBJ2-6; d_call: NA; v_call: TRBV6-6
cdr3_aa: CASSQSFYRYNSPLHF; cdr3_nt: TGCGCCAGCAGTCAATCGTTCTACAGATATAATTCACCCCTCCACTTT; cdr3_length: 16; clone_size: NA; j_call: TRBJ1-6; d_call: NA; v_call: TRBV23-1
cdr3_aa: CASSQASKGFYGYTF; cdr3_nt: TGCGCCAGCAGCCAAGCGTCTAAGGGGTTCTATGGCTACACCTTC; cdr3_length: 15; clone_size: NA; j_call: TRBJ1-2; d_call: NA; v_call: TRBV4-3
cdr3_aa: CASSSGSGPYGYTF; cdr3_nt: TGTGCCAGCAGCTCGGGGTCAGGACCCTATGGCTACACCTTC; cdr3_length: 14; clone_size: NA; j_call: TRBJ1-2; d_call: NA; v_call: TRBV7-2
cdr3_aa: CASSGQGATENSPLHF; cdr3_nt: TGTGCCAGCAGTGGCCAGGGGGCTACCGAGAATTCACCCCTCCACTTT; cdr3_length: 16; clone_size: NA; j_call: TRBJ1-6; d_call: TRBD1; v_call: TRBV25-1
cdr3_aa: CASRAGTGGVAGELFF; cdr3_nt: TGCGCCAGCAGAGCCGGGACAGGGGGCGTAGCCGGGGAGCTGTTTTTT; cdr3_length: 16; clone_size: NA; j_call: TRBJ2-2; d_call: TRBD1; v_call: TRBV5-1
cdr3_aa: CASLWTRGLQETQYF; cdr3_nt: TGTGCCAGTCTATGGACAAGGGGGCTTCAGGAGACCCAGTACTTC; cdr3_length: 15; clone_size: NA; j_call: TRBJ2-5; d_call: TRBD1; v_call: TRBV2
cdr3_aa: CASSLDDSKSPLHF; cdr3_nt: TGTGCCAGCAGCTTAGATGACAGCAAATCACCCCTCCACTTT; cdr3_length: 14; clone_size: NA; j_call: TRBJ1-6; d_call: NA; v_call: TRBV11-3
cdr3_aa: CASSLTRTLYHGYTF; cdr3_nt: TGCGCCAGCAGCCTCACCAGGACACTATATCATGGCTACACCTTC; cdr3_length: 15; clone_size: NA; j_call: TRBJ1-2; d_call: NA; v_call: TRBV4-1
cdr3_aa: CASSPDRSYNEQFF; cdr3_nt: TGTGCCAGCAGTCCGGACAGGTCCTACAATGAGCAGTTCTTC; cdr3_length: 14; clone_size: NA; j_call: TRBJ2-1; d_call: TRBD1; v_call: TRBV2
cdr3_aa: CASSVKRETGRRTGELFF; cdr3_nt: TGTGCCAGCAGCGTAAAACGCGAGACAGGGCGTCGCACCGGGGAGCTGTTTTTT; cdr3_length: 18; clone_size: NA; j_call: TRBJ2-2; d_call: TRBD1; v_call: TRBV9
cdr3_aa: CASRTSGGALDEQFF; cdr3_nt: TGTGCCAGCAGGACTAGCGGGGGGGCCTTGGATGAGCAGTTCTTC; cdr3_length: 15; clone_size: NA; j_call: TRBJ2-1; d_call: TRBD2; v_call: TRBV6-1
cdr3_aa: CASRRQSYEQYF; cdr3_nt: TGTGCCAGTCGGAGACAGTCCTACGAGCAGTACTTC; cdr3_length: 12; clone_size: NA; j_call: TRBJ2-7; d_call: NA; v_call: TRBV6-5
cdr3_aa: CASSLVLAGGTDTQYF; cdr3_nt: TGCGCCAGCAGCTTGGTGCTAGCGGGGGGCACAGATACGCAGTATTTT; cdr3_length: 16; clone_size: NA; j_call: TRBJ2-3; d_call: TRBD2; v_call: TRBV5-1
cdr3_aa: CASSYLQGHQPQHF; cdr3_nt: TGTGCCAGCAGTTACCTCCAGGGGCATCAGCCCCAGCATTTT; cdr3_length: 14; clone_size: NA; j_call: TRBJ1-5; d_call: NA; v_call: TRBV6-6
cdr3_aa: CASSRGQEYYNEQFF; cdr3_nt: TGTGCCAGCAGCCGAGGACAGGAATACTACAATGAGCAGTTCTTC; cdr3_length: 15; clone_size: NA; j_call: TRBJ2-1; d_call: TRBD1; v_call: TRBV6-1
cdr3_aa: CASSPQGVPNTEAFF; cdr3_nt: TGTGCCAGCAGCCCCCAGGGGGTCCCAAACACTGAAGCTTTCTTT; cdr3_length: 15; clone_size: NA; j_call: TRBJ1-1; d_call: TRBD1; v_call: TRBV7-9
cdr3_aa: CASSSDREYQETQYF; cdr3_nt: TGTGCCAGCAGTTCCGACAGGGAGTACCAAGAGACCCAGTACTTC; cdr3_length: 15; clone_size: few; j_call: TRBJ2-5; d_call: TRBD1; v_call: TRBV6-1
cdr3_aa: CASRRSTGGDQETQYF; cdr3_nt: TGTGCCAGCAGACGGTCCACAGGGGGAGACCAAGAGACCCAGTACTTC; cdr3_length: 16; clone_size: NA; j_call: TRBJ2-5; d_call: TRBD1; v_call: TRBV5-4
cdr3_aa: CASSQEQNYEQYF; cdr3_nt: TGTGCCAGCAGCCAAGAACAGAACTACGAGCAGTACTTC; cdr3_length: 13; clone_size: NA; j_call: TRBJ2-7; d_call: NA; v_call: TRBV14
cdr3_aa: CASSVRTANYGYTF; cdr3_nt: TGTGCCAGTAGTGTTCGGACAGCTAACTATGGCTACACCTTC; cdr3_length: 14; clone_size: few; j_call: TRBJ1-2; d_call: NA; v_call: TRBV19
cdr3_aa: CASSIARGNQPQHF; cdr3_nt: TGTGCCAGTAGTATAGCCAGGGGCAATCAGCCCCAGCATTTT; cdr3_length: 14; clone_size: NA; j_call: TRBJ1-5; d_call: NA; v_call: TRBV19
cdr3_aa: CASSSGRSGGSYNEQFF; cdr3_nt: TGTGCCAGCAGCTCCGGGCGGTCGGGAGGCTCCTACAATGAGCAGTTCTTC; cdr3_length: 17; clone_size: once; j_call: TRBJ2-1; d_call: TRBD2; v_call: TRBV7-9
cdr3_aa: CASSGLAGIETQYF; cdr3_nt: TGTGCCAGCAGTGGATTAGCGGGAATAGAGACCCAGTACTTC; cdr3_length: 14; clone_size: NA; j_call: TRBJ2-5; d_call: TRBD2; v_call: TRBV2
cdr3_aa: CASRGTGSYEQYF; cdr3_nt: TGTGCCAGCAGGGGGACAGGGAGCTACGAGCAGTACTTC; cdr3_length: 13; clone_size: once; j_call: TRBJ2-7; d_call: TRBD1; v_call: TRBV27
cdr3_aa: CASSLQGATNYGYTF; cdr3_nt: TGTGCCAGCAGTTTACAGGGTGCGACCAACTATGGCTACACCTTC; cdr3_length: 15; clone_size: few; j_call: TRBJ1-2; d_call: NA; v_call: TRBV6-1
cdr3_aa: CASGLLGAGTDTQYF; cdr3_nt: TGTGCCAGCGGCTTATTGGGGGCGGGCACAGATACGCAGTATTTT; cdr3_length: 15; clone_size: NA; j_call: TRBJ2-3; d_call: NA; v_call: TRBV27
cdr3_aa: CASSLTGLHYEQYF; cdr3_nt: TGTGCCAGCAGTCTAACGGGACTCCACTACGAGCAGTACTTC; cdr3_length: 14; clone_size: NA; j_call: TRBJ2-7; d_call: NA; v_call: TRBV27
cdr3_aa: CASSFSSGGYNEQFF; cdr3_nt: TGTGCCAGCAGCTTCTCTAGCGGGGGGTACAATGAGCAGTTCTTC; cdr3_length: 15; clone_size: NA; j_call: TRBJ2-1; d_call: TRBD2; v_call: TRBV11-3
cdr3_aa: CSGRDRGTHEQYF; cdr3_nt: TGCAGCGGACGGGACAGGGGAACCCACGAGCAGTACTTC; cdr3_length: 13; clone_size: few; j_call: TRBJ2-7; d_call: TRBD1; v_call: TRBV29-1
cdr3_aa: CASSETGDYGYTF; cdr3_nt: TGTGCCAGCAGTGAAACAGGAGACTATGGCTACACCTTC; cdr3_length: 13; clone_size: NA; j_call: TRBJ1-2; d_call: NA; v_call: TRBV6-4
cdr3_aa: CASSMTRIAETQYF; cdr3_nt: TGTGCCAGTAGTATGACTAGAATAGCAGAGACCCAGTACTTC; cdr3_length: 14; clone_size: NA; j_call: TRBJ2-5; d_call: NA; v_call: TRBV19
cdr3_aa: CASSELAGTGELFF; cdr3_nt: TGTGCCAGCAGCGAACTAGCGGGGACCGGGGAGCTGTTTTTT; cdr3_length: 14; clone_size: NA; j_call: TRBJ2-2; d_call: TRBD2; v_call: TRBV9
cdr3_aa: CAGRYGTDYNQPQHF; cdr3_nt: TGTGCCGGAAGATACGGGACAGACTACAATCAGCCCCAGCATTTT; cdr3_length: 15; clone_size: few; j_call: TRBJ1-5; d_call: TRBD1; v_call: TRBV27
cdr3_aa: CASSMGTAEQFF; cdr3_nt: TGTGCCAGTAGTATGGGGACAGCTGAGCAGTTCTTC; cdr3_length: 12; clone_size: few; j_call: TRBJ2-1; d_call: TRBD1; v_call: TRBV19
cdr3_aa: CASSPRTGGNSPLHF; cdr3_nt: TGTGCCAGCAGCCCTCGGACAGGGGGAAATTCACCCCTCCACTTT; cdr3_length: 15; clone_size: NA; j_call: TRBJ1-6; d_call: TRBD1; v_call: TRBV5-6
cdr3_aa: CASSSGDTQYF; cdr3_nt: TGTGCCAGCTCCAGCGGGGATACGCAGTATTTT; cdr3_length: 11; clone_size: NA; j_call: TRBJ2-3; d_call: NA; v_call: TRBV9
cdr3_aa: CASSYSKQSYEQYF; cdr3_nt: TGTGCCAGCAGTTACTCGAAACAGAGCTACGAGCAGTACTTC; cdr3_length: 14; clone_size: NA; j_call: TRBJ2-7; d_call: NA; v_call: TRBV6-5
cdr3_aa: CASSLGSGPSTDTQYF; cdr3_nt: TGTGCCAGCAGTTTAGGGAGCGGACCTAGCACAGATACGCAGTATTTT; cdr3_length: 16; clone_size: NA; j_call: TRBJ2-3; d_call: NA; v_call: TRBV28
cdr3_aa: CASSPVGRDYEQYF; cdr3_nt: TGTGCCAGCTCACCAGTGGGCAGAGACTACGAGCAGTACTTC; cdr3_length: 14; clone_size: NA; j_call: TRBJ2-7; d_call: NA; v_call: TRBV18
cdr3_aa: CASSFDKYNEQFF; cdr3_nt: TGTGCCAGCAGCTTTGACAAATACAATGAGCAGTTCTTC; cdr3_length: 13; clone_size: NA; j_call: TRBJ2-1; d_call: NA; v_call: TRBV7-2
cdr3_aa: CASSLSGGADTQYF; cdr3_nt: TGTGCTAGCAGCTTATCAGGGGGCGCGGATACGCAGTATTTT; cdr3_length: 14; clone_size: NA; j_call: TRBJ2-3; d_call: TRBD1; v_call: TRBV7-7
cdr3_aa: CASSLGTSGGANEQFF; cdr3_nt: TGTGCCAGCAGCTTAGGAACTAGCGGGGGGGCAAATGAGCAGTTCTTC; cdr3_length: 16; clone_size: NA; j_call: TRBJ2-1; d_call: TRBD2; v_call: TRBV7-9
cdr3_aa: CASSLGGGNSNEQFF; cdr3_nt: TGTGCCAGCAGCTTAGGAGGAGGGAACTCCAATGAGCAGTTCTTC; cdr3_length: 15; clone_size: once; j_call: TRBJ2-1; d_call: NA; v_call: TRBV7-8
cdr3_aa: CASSQERLAGGAGGQYF; cdr3_nt: TGCGCCAGCAGCCAAGAGAGGCTAGCGGGGGGCGCGGGGGGGCAGTACTTC; cdr3_length: 17; clone_size: NA; j_call: TRBJ2-7; d_call: TRBD2; v_call: TRBV4-1
cdr3_aa: CASSKAGGQHDNEQFF; cdr3_nt: TGTGCCAGCAGCAAGGCGGGAGGACAGCACGACAATGAGCAGTTCTTC; cdr3_length: 16; clone_size: NA; j_call: TRBJ2-1; d_call: NA; v_call: TRBV21-1
cdr3_aa: CASSPGSGGAEQFF; cdr3_nt: TGTGCCAGCAGCCCGGGTAGCGGGGGGGCTGAGCAGTTCTTC; cdr3_length: 14; clone_size: NA; j_call: TRBJ2-1; d_call: TRBD2; v_call: TRBV5-6
cdr3_aa: CASSPGQGNYGYTF; cdr3_nt: TGTGCCAGCAGCCCAGGACAGGGCAACTATGGCTACACCTTC; cdr3_length: 14; clone_size: NA; j_call: TRBJ1-2; d_call: TRBD1; v_call: TRBV5-4
cdr3_aa: CASSSSTRGEFYGYTF; cdr3_nt: TGTGCCAGCAGTAGCTCCACACGGGGGGAATTCTATGGCTACACCTTC; cdr3_length: 16; clone_size: NA; j_call: TRBJ1-2; d_call: NA; v_call: TRBV6-6
cdr3_aa: CASSFAGEVDTQYF; cdr3_nt: TGTGCCAGCAGCTTTGCGGGGGAGGTAGATACGCAGTATTTT; cdr3_length: 14; clone_size: NA; j_call: TRBJ2-3; d_call: TRBD2; v_call: TRBV7-6